This T cell receptor beta chain was identified during a study of blood T cell repertoires in COVID-19. Study-wide context: Acute and convalescent COVID-19 samples came from the United States, Italy and Spain.

Per the original methods: Nucleated cell counts were estimated from reference gene primer amplification. Only in-frame clones appear in the TCRdb table, and some are missing; sequencing was by immunoSEQ multiplex PCR. V, J and clone size reflect that table, while D and trimming were determined from the DNA. The sample shows 70,000 to 95,000 clones, roughly 77% of them seen only once. The TCR sequence derives from a human donor in a cohort sampled during active COVID-19. Sequenced: peripheral blood.

The CDR3 loop is CAIRGSGTSGRTGELFF. The CDR3 DNA is TGTGCCATCAGAGGATCGGGGACTAGCGGTCGCACCGGGGAGCTGTTTTTT. This sequence joins TRBV10-3 and TRBJ2-2; 11 bases align to TRBD2. This CDR3 is built from 17 residues. V was clipped by 6 bases and J by 4 bases; unmatched bases: 10. CDR1 and CDR2 from the germline V gene are ENHRY and SYGVKD.